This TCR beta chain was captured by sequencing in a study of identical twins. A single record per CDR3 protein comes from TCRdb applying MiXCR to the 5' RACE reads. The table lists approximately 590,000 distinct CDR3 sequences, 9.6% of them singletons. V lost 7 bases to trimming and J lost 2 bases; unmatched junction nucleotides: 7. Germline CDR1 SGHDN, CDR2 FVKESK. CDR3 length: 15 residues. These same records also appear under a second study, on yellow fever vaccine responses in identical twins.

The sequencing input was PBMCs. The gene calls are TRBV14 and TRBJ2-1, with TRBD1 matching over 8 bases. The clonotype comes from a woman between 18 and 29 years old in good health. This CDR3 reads CASTLTGEAYNEQFF. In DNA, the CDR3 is TGTGCCAGCACCTTGACAGGGGAGGCCTACAATGAGCAGTTCTTC. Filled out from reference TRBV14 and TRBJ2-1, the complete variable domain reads EAGVTQFPSHSVIEKGQTVTLRCDPISGHDNLYWYRRVMGKEIKFLLHFVKESKQDESGMPNNRFLAERTGGTYSTLKVQPAELEDSGVYFCASTLTGEAYNEQFFGPGTRLTVL.